The 30 T cell receptor beta chains below were found in one sample sequenced in a study of blood T cell repertoires in COVID-19 (dated by TCRdb to the early 2020s). Libraries were made using the immunoSEQ multiplex PCR assay. The immuneACCESS repertoire file appears here via TCRdb, limited to in-frame rearrangements. These files lack a portion of the clones; in checked studies, under half of the deficit traces to unresolved V genes, and the cause of the others is not known. The sample table holds tens of thousands of clones, of which around 81% were seen once. Jointly, the top ten make up around 10% of the sample. The sequenced material came from peripheral blood. The receptors derive from a man older than 75 with COVID-19, enrolled during active disease.

The chain joins TRBV18 to TRBJ2-7; tentatively, D is TRBD2 (5 bases). V gave up 2 bases and J gave up 6 bases, with 11 bases separating them. Germline V gene lookup returns CDR1 KGHSH and CDR2 LQKENI. The CDR3 extends over 13 amino acids. CDR3 protein: CASSPAGGGEQYV. CDR3 DNA: TGTGCCAGCTCACCAGCAGGAGGAGGCGAGCAGTACGTC.

This clone was seen once. The V call is TRBV28, the J call TRBJ1-1; TRBD1 aligns across 7 bases. This CDR3 region has 14 residues. The germline CDR1 and CDR2 sequences are MDHEN and SYDVKM. V was clipped by 3 bases and J by 3 bases; unmatched bases: 4. In DNA form, the CDR3 reads TGTGCCAGCAGTTTCAAACAGGGGTACACTGAAGCTTTCTTT. Encoded protein: CASSFKQGYTEAFF.

This CDR3 reads CASAGQGGETQYF. The CDR3 nucleotides read TGTGCCAGCGCGGGACAGGGGGGGGAGACCCAGTACTTC. The V call is TRBV5-4, the J call TRBJ2-5; the match to TRBD1 covers 11 bases. Germline trimming cut 7 bases from V and 5 bases from J; bases unmatched to any gene: 4. CDR1 is SGHNT and CDR2 is YYREEE in the germline V gene (reference sequence). The CDR3 runs 13 residues.

This clone was counted a single time. The chain joins TRBV7-9 to TRBJ1-6; 10 bases are a match to TRBD1. The CDR3 runs to 18 residues. J lost 6 bases, V lost 1 base, and 9 bases had no gene match. Per germline, CDR1 SEHNR and CDR2 FQNEAQ (reference sequence). The CDR3 DNA sequence: TGTGCCAGCAGCTTAGGGCACGACAGGGGGCGCGGTAATTCACCCCTCCACTTT. Translating gives CASSLGHDRGRGNSPLHF.

The rearrangement joins TRBV6-4 to TRBJ2-2; D is unresolved. The CDR3 totals 13 residues. Germline loops: CDR1 MRHNA, CDR2 SNTAGT. V lost 4 bases, J lost 8 bases, and 11 bases lay in between. CDR3 sequence (DNA): TGTGCCAGCAGTGCCGGCGACTGGGGGGAGCTGTTTTTT. Translating it yields CASSAGDWGELFF.

This chain's CDR3 is CASSFLKQVSLEQYF. CDR3 in DNA: TGTGCCAGCAGTTTCCTTAAGCAGGTCTCCCTCGAGCAGTACTTC. V gene TRBV27 combines with J gene TRBJ2-7; D uncertain. The germline V gene has CDR1 MNHEY and CDR2 SMNVEV (reference sequence). V was cut by 3 bases and J by 6 bases, with 18 bases left in between. This CDR3 region has 15 residues.

This chain links TRBV19 with TRBJ2-7; D gene uncertain. The CDR3 is made up of 14 amino acids. V was cut by 5 bases and J by 1 base, with 12 bases left in between. Germline V gene sequence: CDR1 LNHDA, CDR2 SQIVND (reference sequence). The CDR3 loop reads CASSPSHGSYEQYV. As DNA, the CDR3 is TGTGCCAGTAGTCCTTCGCACGGTTCCTACGAGCAGTACGTC.

The chain has TRBV28 and TRBJ2-4, with TRBD1 identical over 11 bases. CDR1 MDHEN and CDR2 SYDVKM come from the germline V gene. The CDR3 has 17 residues. The V gene end was trimmed by 4 bases and the J gene end by 0 bases; junction bases not matched to a gene: 5. The CDR3 bases are TGTGCCAGCAGTTCAGGGACAGGGGGAATAGCCAAAAACATTCAGTACTTC. Protein product: CASSSGTGGIAKNIQYF.

The chain recombines TRBV27 with TRBJ2-3; 10 nucleotides agree with TRBD1. This CDR3 has 15 residues. The ends lost 7 bases at V and 6 bases at J; junction bases unmatched: 10. From germline, CDR1 is MNHEY and CDR2 SMNVEV (reference sequence). The CDR3 DNA sequence: TGTGCCAGCACGGGGACAGGGGTTAATATGGATACGCAGTATTTT. Amino acids: CASTGTGVNMDTQYF.

The genes are TRBV7-9 and TRBJ1-3, with 10 bases fitting TRBD1. The germline CDR1 and CDR2 sequences are SEHNR and FQNEAQ (reference sequence). The V segment lost 5 bases and the J segment 7 bases; nucleotides outside the gene matches: 2. The CDR3 covers 13 residues. The CDR3 reads CASSETGGNTIYF. The CDR3, as DNA: TGTGCCAGCAGCGAGACAGGGGGCAACACCATATATTTT.

The chain uses TRBV9 and TRBJ1-1, with 7 bases identical to TRBD1. Trimming removed 3 bases from V and 3 bases from J; junction bases left unmatched: 8. The CDR3 consists of 15 residues. Looked up from germline, CDR1 is SGDLS and CDR2 is YYNGEE. CDR3: CASSDTGVGDTEAFF. CDR3 nucleotides: TGTGCCAGCAGCGATACAGGGGTGGGGGACACTGAAGCTTTCTTT. The full variable domain, its missing parts supplied by reference TRBV9 and TRBJ1-1, is DSGVTQTPKHLITATGQRVTLRCSPRSGDLSVYWYQQSLDQGLQFLIQYYNGEERAKGNILERFSAQQFPDLHSELNLSSLELGDSALYFCASSDTGVGDTEAFFGQGTRLTVV.

The V call is TRBV24-1, the J call TRBJ2-3, with TRBD1 as a possible D gene (6 bases). Between the trimmed V and J ends, which lost 2 bases and 6 bases, there was a span of 26 bases. CDR3 size: 19 residues. Germline-derived CDR1 and CDR2 are KGHDR and SFDVKD. The CDR3 DNA is TGTGCCACCAGTGATTCCTCATTCGGGGAACAGGGCCTCACGGATACGCAGTATTTT. Translation gives CATSDSSFGEQGLTDTQYF.

This clone was seen a handful of times. The chain employs TRBV18 and TRBJ1-4, with a possible D match to TRBD1 (5 bases). CDR1 and CDR2 from the germline V gene are KGHSH and LQKENI. Trimming took off 4 bases at V and 6 bases at J, with 9 bases between the two ends. This CDR3 has 13 residues. The CDR3 is CASSREGDEKLFF. CDR3 nucleotides: TGTGCCAGCTCACGCGAAGGGGATGAAAAACTGTTTTTT. Supplemented by reference TRBV18 and TRBJ1-4, the full variable domain reads NAGVMQNPRHLVRRRGQEARLRCSPMKGHSHVYWYRQLPEEGLKFMVYLQKENIIDESGMPKERFSAEFPKEGPSILRIQQVVRGDSAAYFCASSREGDEKLFFGSGTQLSVL.

The chain joins TRBV5-1 to TRBJ2-3, with 10 positions matching TRBD2. CDR3 size: 15 residues. Germline lookup yields CDR1 SGHRS and CDR2 YFSETQ. Trimming took 5 bases from V and 2 from J; bases not matched to a gene: 5. CDR3 in amino acids: CASRGSGRDTDTQYF. CDR3 DNA: TGCGCCAGCAGGGGGAGCGGGAGGGACACAGATACGCAGTATTTT. Full variable domain (remainder filled in from reference TRBV5-1 and TRBJ2-3): KAGVTQTPRYLIKTRGQQVTLSCSPISGHRSVSWYQQTPGQGLQFLFEYFSETQRNKGNFPGRFSGRQFSNSRSEMNVSTLELGDSALYLCASRGSGRDTDTQYFGPGTRLTVL.

This clone was counted between two and nine times. J is TRBJ1-5 and V is TRBV5-6; D remains ambiguous. The CDR3 contains 17 residues. CDR1 and CDR2 (germline): SGHDT, YYEEEE. V was trimmed by 0 bases and J by 4 bases, leaving 17 bases between them. CDR3 in DNA: TGTGCCAGCAGCTTGGGGGTAACCAGGTCGGGAAATCAGCCCCAGCATTTT. This gives the protein CASSLGVTRSGNQPQHF.

The V call is TRBV14, the J call TRBJ1-1; 10 bases map to TRBD1. Germline V gene lookup returns CDR1 SGHDN and CDR2 FVKESK. With 4 bases clipped from V and 6 bases from J, the junction kept 8 bases outside the gene matches. There are 15 residues in the CDR3. The CDR3 loop is CASSRTGGVGSEAFF. CDR3 bases: TGTGCCAGCAGCCGGACAGGGGGGGTCGGCTCTGAAGCTTTCTTT.

This clone was seen a few times. This chain joins TRBV18 and TRBJ1-2; 7 bases align to TRBD1. The CDR3 length is 17 residues. Germline loops: CDR1 KGHSH, CDR2 LQKENI. V was clipped by 2 bases and J by 6 bases; unmatched bases: 15. The CDR3 reads CASSPGAGRGKQDGYTF. CDR3 nucleotides: TGTGCCAGCTCACCAGGGGCGGGCAGGGGGAAACAGGATGGCTACACCTTC.

This rearrangement joins TRBV4-3 to TRBJ2-7; no firm D call. There are 15 residues in the CDR3. The V gene's germline CDR1 is LGHNA and CDR2 YSLEER. The V end lost 0 bases, the J end lost 4 bases, and 13 bases lay between the germline ends. The CDR3 DNA reads as TGCGCCAGCAGCCAAGATTCACGATTCCGGTACGAGCAGTACTTC. Protein sequence: CASSQDSRFRYEQYF.

CDR3 region: CASSQGPLAGPPTDTQYF. The CDR3 bases are TGCGCCAGCAGCCAAGGTCCCCTAGCGGGGCCCCCCACAGATACGCAGTATTTT. The genes are TRBV4-1 and TRBJ2-3; 9 bases agree with TRBD2. CDR1 and CDR2 (germline): MGHRA, YSYEKL. The CDR3 runs 18 residues. Trimming cost V 1 base and J 2 bases; bases outside gene matches: 10.

This clone was counted a few times. The chain joins TRBV2 to TRBJ1-5; D unclear. CDR3 size: 13 residues. Germline V gene sequence: CDR1 SNHLY, CDR2 FYNNEI. Trimming cost V 6 bases and J 0 bases, with 6 bases left between them. The CDR3 DNA sequence: TGTGCCAGCAGGGCCGATAGCAATCAGCCCCAGCATTTT. Translating it yields CASRADSNQPQHF. The full variable domain, with the rest looked up from reference TRBV2 and TRBJ1-5, is EPEVTQTPSHQVTQMGQEVILRCVPISNHLYFYWYRQILGQKVEFLVSFYNNEISEKSEIFDDQFSVERPDGSNFTLKIRSTKLEDSAMYFCASRADSNQPQHFGDGTRLSIL.

This clone was observed a single time. The CDR3 DNA sequence: TGTGCCAGCTCAACAGGGGAGGATACGCAGTATTTT. It is translated as CASSTGEDTQYF. V and J are TRBV18 and TRBJ2-3; TRBD1 matches 7 bases. The V gene end was trimmed by 5 bases and the J gene end by 6 bases; junction bases not matched to a gene: 2. This CDR3 comprises 12 residues. The V gene's germline CDR1 is KGHSH and CDR2 LQKENI.

The rearrangement joins TRBV10-1 to TRBJ2-1, with 8 bases fitting TRBD2. CDR1 is WNHNN, CDR2 SYGVQD, per germline (reference sequence). The junction had 2 bases not matched to a gene; V was cut back by 2 bases and J by 8 bases. The CDR3 extends over 13 amino acids. The CDR3 loop is CASSEGLAYEQFF. CDR3 sequence (DNA): TGCGCCAGCAGTGAGGGACTAGCATATGAGCAGTTCTTC.

V and J are TRBV12-3 or TRBV12-4 and TRBJ1-5; D is unclear. Trimming took off 7 bases at V and 7 bases at J, with 11 bases between the two ends. The CDR3 spans 12 residues. This CDR3 is CASNLLFQPQHF. CDR3 coding DNA: TGTGCCAGCAACCTATTGTTCCAGCCCCAGCATTTT.

This CDR3 is CASRSERGGNIQYF. The CDR3 DNA follows: TGTGCCAGCAGGAGCGAGCGGGGGGGAAACATTCAGTACTTC. This rearrangement joins TRBV28 to TRBJ2-4, with 10 positions matching TRBD2. CDR1 and CDR2 from the germline V gene are MDHEN and SYDVKM. With 6 bases clipped from V and 6 bases from J, the junction kept 5 bases outside the gene matches. The CDR3 loop spans 14 amino acids. Together with reference TRBV28 and TRBJ2-4, the CDR3 gives the full variable domain: DVKVTQSSRYLVKRTGEKVFLECVQDMDHENMFWYRQDPGLGLRLIYFSYDVKMKEKGDIPEGYSVSREKKERFSLILESASTNQTSMYLCASRSERGGNIQYFGAGTRLSVL.

The chain has TRBV11-2 and TRBJ2-2; the match to TRBD2 covers 11 bases. Germline CDR1 is SGHAT and CDR2 is FQNNGV. V was pared by 6 bases and J by 6 bases, with 6 bases of the junction left unmatched. The CDR3 runs to 15 residues. The CDR3 DNA sequence: TGTGCCAGCAGAGCCGCTAGCGGGGGGTCCGGGGAGCTGTTTTTT. It yields the protein CASRAASGGSGELFF.

This rearrangement joins TRBV19 to TRBJ1-4; unclear D gene. Trimming took off 6 bases at V and 11 bases at J, with 13 bases between the two ends. The CDR3 sequence is 12 residues long. CDR1 and CDR2 from the germline V gene are LNHDA and SQIVND (reference sequence). The DNA of the CDR3 is TGTGCCAGTAGCGACGACGCGAGGAAACTGTTTTTT. Its translation: CASSDDARKLFF. Complete variable domain (other parts from reference TRBV19 and TRBJ1-4): DGGITQSPKYLFRKEGQNVTLSCEQNLNHDAMYWYRQDPGQGLRLIYYSQIVNDFQKGDIAEGYSVSREKKESFPLTVTSAQKNPTAFYLCASSDDARKLFFGSGTQLSVL.

This sequence joins TRBV11-2 and TRBJ1-1; maybe TRBD1 (5 bases). This CDR3 is 15 amino acids long. Per germline, CDR1 SGHAT and CDR2 FQNNGV. V lost 0 bases, J lost 4 bases, and 12 bases lay in between. CDR3 residues: CASSLEAGMGTEAFF. The CDR3 DNA is TGTGCCAGCAGCTTAGAGGCAGGGATGGGCACTGAAGCTTTCTTT. The full variable domain, its missing parts supplied by reference TRBV11-2 and TRBJ1-1, is EAGVAQSPRYKIIEKRQSVAFWCNPISGHATLYWYQQILGQGPKLLIQFQNNGVVDDSQLPKDRFSAERLKGVDSTLKIQPAKLEDSAVYLCASSLEAGMGTEAFFGQGTRLTVV.

There are a few counts of this clone. The chain uses TRBV5-4 and TRBJ2-7; TRBD2 matches at 12 bases. Germline-derived CDR1 and CDR2 are SGHNT and YYREEE (reference sequence). With 4 bases clipped from V and 3 bases from J, the junction kept 8 bases outside the gene matches. There are 16 residues in the CDR3. The CDR3 DNA reads as TGTGCCAGCAGCCGGTCTAGCGGGGGGGCAGACTACGAGCAGTACTTC. This gives the protein CASSRSSGGADYEQYF. Full variable domain (remainder filled in from reference TRBV5-4 and TRBJ2-7): ETGVTQSPTHLIKTRGQQVTLRCSSQSGHNTVSWYQQALGQGPQFIFQYYREEENGRGNFPPRFSGLQFPNYSSELNVNALELDDSALYLCASSRSSGGADYEQYFGPGTRLTVT.

V and J are TRBV30 and TRBJ2-5; 11 bases match TRBD2. This CDR3 spans 12 amino acids. The germline V gene encodes CDR1 GTSNPN and CDR2 SVGIG (reference sequence). The ends lost 7 bases at V and 4 bases at J; junction bases unmatched: 2. The chain's CDR3 is CASGTSGETQYF. In DNA form, the CDR3 reads TGTGCCTCAGGGACTAGCGGAGAGACCCAGTACTTC.

The rearrangement links TRBV14 to TRBJ1-1, with TRBD1 matching 7 bases. CDR1 and CDR2 from the germline V gene are SGHDN and FVKESK. J lost 2 bases, V lost 4 bases, and 22 bases had no gene match. The CDR3 has 20 amino acids. The CDR3 DNA reads as TGTGCCAGCAGCCGACTATTGACAGGGCTTCTAGGAGAAGATAACACTGAAGCTTTCTTT. Translating it yields CASSRLLTGLLGEDNTEAFF.